This TCR beta chain was recovered during a study of cytomegalovirus exposure and HLA in healthy donors. This clone occurred once. Primers: 60 Vbeta forward and 13 Jbeta reverse. The table came from immunoSEQ multiplex PCR; TCRdb's copy has only in-frame clones and leaves some out. The repertoire holds under 250,000 clones, with about 78% as singletons. This sequence was found in a male donor in good health and CMV-seronegative. Sequenced material: PBMCs.

The CDR3 sequence: CASSLAMGTGNTIYF. The DNA of the CDR3 is TGTGCCAGCAGCTTAGCTATGGGCACTGGAAACACCATATATTTT. The genes are TRBV7-9 and TRBJ1-3; D call uncertain. This CDR3 region has 15 residues. Trimming removed 0 bases at V and 2 bases at J, with 8 bases between. Germline CDR1 and CDR2: SEHNR and FQNEAQ (reference sequence).